This T cell receptor beta chain is from a study of T cells after yellow fever vaccination. General study findings and limits: FACS-sorted repertoires could harbor abundant contaminating bulk-population clonotypes. Reappearing after the booster were most of the clones from primary vaccination (around 95% CD4, 88% CD8).

The V and J ends lost 2 bases and 1 base respectively, with 6 bases between them. The CDR3 length is 14 residues. Germline V lookup: CDR1 LNHDA, CDR2 SQIVND (reference sequence). Via MiXCR, TCRdb re-called the 5' RACE reads, giving one row per CDR3 protein. The sample consists of about 20,000 distinct CDR3 sequences, 5.2% of them appearing once. The chain carries TRBV19 and TRBJ2-4; D unresolved. The TCR originated in a man younger than 30 who received the YFV17D yellow fever vaccine. Source: PBMCs, either bulk or a sorted T-cell subset (CD4+, CD8+, memory, or dextramer-sorted; not recorded which), taken approximately 40 days after the first yellow fever vaccination. The CDR3 reads CASSILGAKNIQYF. CDR3 bases: TGTGCCAGTAGTATACTGGGGGCCAAAAACATTCAGTACTTC.